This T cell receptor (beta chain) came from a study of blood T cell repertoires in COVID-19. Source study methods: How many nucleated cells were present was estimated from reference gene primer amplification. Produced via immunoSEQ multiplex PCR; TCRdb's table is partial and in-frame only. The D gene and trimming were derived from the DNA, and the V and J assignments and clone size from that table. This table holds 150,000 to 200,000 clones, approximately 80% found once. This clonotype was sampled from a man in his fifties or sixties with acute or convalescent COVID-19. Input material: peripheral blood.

The CDR3 loop reads CASSISGEITNEKLFF. For the CDR3, the DNA is TGTGCCAGTAGTATCTCAGGGGAAATAACTAATGAAAAACTGTTTTTT. The genes are TRBV19 and TRBJ1-4; D possibly corresponds to TRBD1 (6 bases). Trimming took 3 bases from V and 1 from J, leaving 12 bases between them. Germline assignment: CDR1 LNHDA and CDR2 SQIVND (reference sequence). CDR3 length: 16 residues. The full variable domain, in which reference TRBV19 and TRBJ1-4 provide the parts outside the CDR3, is DGGITQSPKYLFRKEGQNVTLSCEQNLNHDAMYWYRQDPGQGLRLIYYSQIVNDFQKGDIAEGYSVSREKKESFPLTVTSAQKNPTAFYLCASSISGEITNEKLFFGSGTQLSVL.